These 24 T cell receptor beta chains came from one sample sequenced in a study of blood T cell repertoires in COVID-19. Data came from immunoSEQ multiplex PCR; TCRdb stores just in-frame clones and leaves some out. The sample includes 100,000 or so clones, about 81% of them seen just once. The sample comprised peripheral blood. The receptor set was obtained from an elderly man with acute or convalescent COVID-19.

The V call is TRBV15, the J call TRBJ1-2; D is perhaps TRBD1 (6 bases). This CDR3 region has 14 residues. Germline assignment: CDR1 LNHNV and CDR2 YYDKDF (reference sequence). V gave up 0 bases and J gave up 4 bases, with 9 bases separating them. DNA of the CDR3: TGTGCCACCAGCAGAGAGGACAGTTTCTATGGCTACACCTTC. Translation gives CATSREDSFYGYTF.

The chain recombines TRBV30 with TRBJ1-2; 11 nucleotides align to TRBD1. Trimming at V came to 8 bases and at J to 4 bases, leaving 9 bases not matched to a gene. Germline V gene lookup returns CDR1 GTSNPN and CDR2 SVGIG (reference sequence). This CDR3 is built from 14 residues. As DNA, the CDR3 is TGTGCCGGATGGGGGACAGGGGGTATCTATGGCTACACCTTC. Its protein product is CAGWGTGGIYGYTF.

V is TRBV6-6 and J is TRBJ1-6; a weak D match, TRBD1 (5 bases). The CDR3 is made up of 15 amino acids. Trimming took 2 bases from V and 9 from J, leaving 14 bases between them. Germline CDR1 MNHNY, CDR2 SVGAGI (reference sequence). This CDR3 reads CASSYRAAGGSPLHF. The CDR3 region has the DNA TGTGCCAGCAGTTACCGGGCAGCCGGGGGTTCACCCCTCCACTTT.

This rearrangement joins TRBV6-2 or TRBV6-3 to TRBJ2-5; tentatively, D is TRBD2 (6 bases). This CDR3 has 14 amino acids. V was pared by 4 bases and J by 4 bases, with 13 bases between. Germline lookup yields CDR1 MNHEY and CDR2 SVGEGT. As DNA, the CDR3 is TGTGCCAGCAGTTGGGGGGTCGGGTCAGAGACCCAGTACTTC. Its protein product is CASSWGVGSETQYF.

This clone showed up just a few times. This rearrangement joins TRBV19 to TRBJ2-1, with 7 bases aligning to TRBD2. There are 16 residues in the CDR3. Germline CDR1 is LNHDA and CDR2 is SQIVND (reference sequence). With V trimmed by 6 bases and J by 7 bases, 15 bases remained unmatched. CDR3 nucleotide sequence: TGTGCCAGTAGCCCAATCATTACGGGACTACGAAATGAGCAGTTCTTC. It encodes CASSPIITGLRNEQFF.

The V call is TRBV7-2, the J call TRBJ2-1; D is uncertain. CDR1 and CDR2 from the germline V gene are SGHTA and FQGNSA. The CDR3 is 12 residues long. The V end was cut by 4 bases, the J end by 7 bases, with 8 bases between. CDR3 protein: CASSSHFNEQFF. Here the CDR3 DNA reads TGTGCCAGCAGCTCGCACTTTAATGAGCAGTTCTTC.

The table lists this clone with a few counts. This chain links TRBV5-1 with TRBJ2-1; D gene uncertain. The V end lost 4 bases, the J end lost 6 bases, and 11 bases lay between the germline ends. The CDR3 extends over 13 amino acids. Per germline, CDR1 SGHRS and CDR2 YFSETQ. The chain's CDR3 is CASSISVSNEQFF. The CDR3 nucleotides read TGCGCCAGCAGCATATCCGTCTCCAATGAGCAGTTCTTC.

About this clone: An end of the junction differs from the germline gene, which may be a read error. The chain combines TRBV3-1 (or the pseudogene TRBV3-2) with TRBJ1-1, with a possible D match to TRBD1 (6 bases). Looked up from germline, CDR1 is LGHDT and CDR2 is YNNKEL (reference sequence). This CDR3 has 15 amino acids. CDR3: CASSRETGADTETFF. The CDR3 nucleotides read TGTGCCAGCAGCCGTGAGACAGGCGCCGACACTGAAACTTTCTTT.

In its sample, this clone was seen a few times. The CDR3 bases are TGTGCCAGCAGTTATTCGGGGGGTTGGGGCTACACCTTC. Its protein is CASSYSGGWGYTF. The chain combines TRBV6-5 with TRBJ1-2; TRBD1 is a possible D gene (5 bases). This CDR3 has 13 residues. CDR1 and CDR2 from the germline V gene are MNHEY and SVGAGI. Trimming left V 3 bases short and J 8 bases short, with 13 bases between.

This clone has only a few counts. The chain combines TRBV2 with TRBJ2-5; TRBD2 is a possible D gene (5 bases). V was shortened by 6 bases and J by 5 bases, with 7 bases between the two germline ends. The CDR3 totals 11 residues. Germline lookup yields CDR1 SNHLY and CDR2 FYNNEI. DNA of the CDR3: TGTGCCAGCAGGAGGGAGGAGACCCAGTACTTC. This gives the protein CASRREETQYF.

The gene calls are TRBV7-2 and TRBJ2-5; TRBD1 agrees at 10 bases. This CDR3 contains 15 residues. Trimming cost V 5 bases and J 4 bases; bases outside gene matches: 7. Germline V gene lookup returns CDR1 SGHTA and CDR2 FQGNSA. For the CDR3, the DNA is TGTGCCAGCAGCCCGTTGACAGGGGGCCGAGAGACCCAGTACTTC. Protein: CASSPLTGGRETQYF.

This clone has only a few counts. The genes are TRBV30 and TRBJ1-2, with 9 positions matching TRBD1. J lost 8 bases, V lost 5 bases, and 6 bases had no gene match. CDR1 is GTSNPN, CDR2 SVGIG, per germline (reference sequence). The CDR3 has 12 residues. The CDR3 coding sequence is TGTGCCTGGCAAACAGGGGGCTCCGGCTACACCTTC. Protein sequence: CAWQTGGSGYTF.

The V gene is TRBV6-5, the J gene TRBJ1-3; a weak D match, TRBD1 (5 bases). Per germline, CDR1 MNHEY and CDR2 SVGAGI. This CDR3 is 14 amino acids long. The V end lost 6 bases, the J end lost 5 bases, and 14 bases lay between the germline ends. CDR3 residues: CASRAGHPRNTIYF. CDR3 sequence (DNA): TGTGCCAGCAGAGCCGGACACCCTCGAAACACCATATATTTT.

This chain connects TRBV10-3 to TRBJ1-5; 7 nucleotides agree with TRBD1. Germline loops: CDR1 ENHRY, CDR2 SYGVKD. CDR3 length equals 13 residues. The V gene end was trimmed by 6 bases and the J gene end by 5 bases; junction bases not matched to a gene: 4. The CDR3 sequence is CAISRDSDQPQHF. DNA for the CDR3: TGTGCCATCAGCCGGGACAGTGATCAGCCCCAGCATTTT.

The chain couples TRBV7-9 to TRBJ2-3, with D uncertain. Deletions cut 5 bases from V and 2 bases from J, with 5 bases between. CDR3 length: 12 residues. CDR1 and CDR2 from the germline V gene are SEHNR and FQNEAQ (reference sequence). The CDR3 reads CASSSHTDTQYF. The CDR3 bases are TGTGCCAGCAGCAGCCACACAGATACGCAGTATTTT.

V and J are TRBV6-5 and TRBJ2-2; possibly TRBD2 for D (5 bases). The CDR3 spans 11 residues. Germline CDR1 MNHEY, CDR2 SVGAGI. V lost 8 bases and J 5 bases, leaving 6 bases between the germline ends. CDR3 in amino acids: CASRETGELFF. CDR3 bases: TGTGCCAGCCGGGAAACCGGGGAGCTGTTTTTT.

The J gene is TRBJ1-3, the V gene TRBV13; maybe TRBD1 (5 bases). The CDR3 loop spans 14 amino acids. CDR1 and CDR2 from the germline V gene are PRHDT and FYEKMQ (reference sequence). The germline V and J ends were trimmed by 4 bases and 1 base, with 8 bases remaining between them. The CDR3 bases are TGTGCCAGCAGCTCCCAGGGATCTGGAAACACCATATATTTT. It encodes CASSSQGSGNTIYF.

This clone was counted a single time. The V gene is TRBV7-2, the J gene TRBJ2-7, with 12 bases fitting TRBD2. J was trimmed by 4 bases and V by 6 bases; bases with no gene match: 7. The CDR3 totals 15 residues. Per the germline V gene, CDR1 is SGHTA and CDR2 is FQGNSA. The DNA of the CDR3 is TGTGCCAGCAGTACTAGCGGGGGGACCCAATACGAGCAGTACTTC. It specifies CASSTSGGTQYEQYF.

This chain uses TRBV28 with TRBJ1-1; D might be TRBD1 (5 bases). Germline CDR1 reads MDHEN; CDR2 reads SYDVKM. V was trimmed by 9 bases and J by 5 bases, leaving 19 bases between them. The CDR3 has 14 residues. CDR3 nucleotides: TGTGCCAGTCCCCCGGCGGGGGAGGGGACTGAAGCTTTCTTT. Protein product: CASPPAGEGTEAFF. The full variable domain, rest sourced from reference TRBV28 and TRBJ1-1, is DVKVTQSSRYLVKRTGEKVFLECVQDMDHENMFWYRQDPGLGLRLIYFSYDVKMKEKGDIPEGYSVSREKKERFSLILESASTNQTSMYLCASPPAGEGTEAFFGQGTRLTVV.

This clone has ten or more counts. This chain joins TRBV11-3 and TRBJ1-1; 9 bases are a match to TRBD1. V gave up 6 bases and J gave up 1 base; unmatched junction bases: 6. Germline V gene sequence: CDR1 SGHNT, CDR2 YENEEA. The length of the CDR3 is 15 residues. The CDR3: CASSPGTGWNTEAFF. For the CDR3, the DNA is TGTGCCAGCAGTCCCGGGACAGGGTGGAACACTGAAGCTTTCTTT.

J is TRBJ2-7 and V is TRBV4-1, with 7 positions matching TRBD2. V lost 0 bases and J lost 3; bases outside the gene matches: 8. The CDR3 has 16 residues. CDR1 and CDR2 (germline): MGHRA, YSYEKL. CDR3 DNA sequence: TGCGCCAGCAGCCAAGATCAATGGGGGGGGAGCTACGAGCAGTACTTC. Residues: CASSQDQWGGSYEQYF.

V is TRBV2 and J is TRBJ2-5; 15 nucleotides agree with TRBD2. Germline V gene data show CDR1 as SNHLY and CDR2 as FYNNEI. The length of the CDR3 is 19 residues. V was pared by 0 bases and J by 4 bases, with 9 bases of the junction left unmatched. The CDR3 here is CASSEAPGLAGGRGETQYF. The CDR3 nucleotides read TGTGCCAGCAGTGAAGCGCCTGGACTAGCGGGAGGGAGGGGAGAGACCCAGTACTTC.

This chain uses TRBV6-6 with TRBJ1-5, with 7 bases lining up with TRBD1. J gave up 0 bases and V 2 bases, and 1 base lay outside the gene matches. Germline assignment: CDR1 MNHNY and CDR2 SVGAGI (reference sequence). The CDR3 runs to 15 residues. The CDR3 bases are TGTGCCAGCAGTTACCAGGGGGATAGCAATCAGCCCCAGCATTTT. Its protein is CASSYQGDSNQPQHF.

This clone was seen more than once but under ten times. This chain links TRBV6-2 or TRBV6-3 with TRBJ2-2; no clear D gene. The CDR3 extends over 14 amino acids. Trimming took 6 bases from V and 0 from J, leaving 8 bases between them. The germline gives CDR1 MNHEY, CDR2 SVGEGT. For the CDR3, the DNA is TGTGCCAGCAGCTTACGGGCGAACACCGGGGAGCTGTTTTTT. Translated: CASSLRANTGELFF.